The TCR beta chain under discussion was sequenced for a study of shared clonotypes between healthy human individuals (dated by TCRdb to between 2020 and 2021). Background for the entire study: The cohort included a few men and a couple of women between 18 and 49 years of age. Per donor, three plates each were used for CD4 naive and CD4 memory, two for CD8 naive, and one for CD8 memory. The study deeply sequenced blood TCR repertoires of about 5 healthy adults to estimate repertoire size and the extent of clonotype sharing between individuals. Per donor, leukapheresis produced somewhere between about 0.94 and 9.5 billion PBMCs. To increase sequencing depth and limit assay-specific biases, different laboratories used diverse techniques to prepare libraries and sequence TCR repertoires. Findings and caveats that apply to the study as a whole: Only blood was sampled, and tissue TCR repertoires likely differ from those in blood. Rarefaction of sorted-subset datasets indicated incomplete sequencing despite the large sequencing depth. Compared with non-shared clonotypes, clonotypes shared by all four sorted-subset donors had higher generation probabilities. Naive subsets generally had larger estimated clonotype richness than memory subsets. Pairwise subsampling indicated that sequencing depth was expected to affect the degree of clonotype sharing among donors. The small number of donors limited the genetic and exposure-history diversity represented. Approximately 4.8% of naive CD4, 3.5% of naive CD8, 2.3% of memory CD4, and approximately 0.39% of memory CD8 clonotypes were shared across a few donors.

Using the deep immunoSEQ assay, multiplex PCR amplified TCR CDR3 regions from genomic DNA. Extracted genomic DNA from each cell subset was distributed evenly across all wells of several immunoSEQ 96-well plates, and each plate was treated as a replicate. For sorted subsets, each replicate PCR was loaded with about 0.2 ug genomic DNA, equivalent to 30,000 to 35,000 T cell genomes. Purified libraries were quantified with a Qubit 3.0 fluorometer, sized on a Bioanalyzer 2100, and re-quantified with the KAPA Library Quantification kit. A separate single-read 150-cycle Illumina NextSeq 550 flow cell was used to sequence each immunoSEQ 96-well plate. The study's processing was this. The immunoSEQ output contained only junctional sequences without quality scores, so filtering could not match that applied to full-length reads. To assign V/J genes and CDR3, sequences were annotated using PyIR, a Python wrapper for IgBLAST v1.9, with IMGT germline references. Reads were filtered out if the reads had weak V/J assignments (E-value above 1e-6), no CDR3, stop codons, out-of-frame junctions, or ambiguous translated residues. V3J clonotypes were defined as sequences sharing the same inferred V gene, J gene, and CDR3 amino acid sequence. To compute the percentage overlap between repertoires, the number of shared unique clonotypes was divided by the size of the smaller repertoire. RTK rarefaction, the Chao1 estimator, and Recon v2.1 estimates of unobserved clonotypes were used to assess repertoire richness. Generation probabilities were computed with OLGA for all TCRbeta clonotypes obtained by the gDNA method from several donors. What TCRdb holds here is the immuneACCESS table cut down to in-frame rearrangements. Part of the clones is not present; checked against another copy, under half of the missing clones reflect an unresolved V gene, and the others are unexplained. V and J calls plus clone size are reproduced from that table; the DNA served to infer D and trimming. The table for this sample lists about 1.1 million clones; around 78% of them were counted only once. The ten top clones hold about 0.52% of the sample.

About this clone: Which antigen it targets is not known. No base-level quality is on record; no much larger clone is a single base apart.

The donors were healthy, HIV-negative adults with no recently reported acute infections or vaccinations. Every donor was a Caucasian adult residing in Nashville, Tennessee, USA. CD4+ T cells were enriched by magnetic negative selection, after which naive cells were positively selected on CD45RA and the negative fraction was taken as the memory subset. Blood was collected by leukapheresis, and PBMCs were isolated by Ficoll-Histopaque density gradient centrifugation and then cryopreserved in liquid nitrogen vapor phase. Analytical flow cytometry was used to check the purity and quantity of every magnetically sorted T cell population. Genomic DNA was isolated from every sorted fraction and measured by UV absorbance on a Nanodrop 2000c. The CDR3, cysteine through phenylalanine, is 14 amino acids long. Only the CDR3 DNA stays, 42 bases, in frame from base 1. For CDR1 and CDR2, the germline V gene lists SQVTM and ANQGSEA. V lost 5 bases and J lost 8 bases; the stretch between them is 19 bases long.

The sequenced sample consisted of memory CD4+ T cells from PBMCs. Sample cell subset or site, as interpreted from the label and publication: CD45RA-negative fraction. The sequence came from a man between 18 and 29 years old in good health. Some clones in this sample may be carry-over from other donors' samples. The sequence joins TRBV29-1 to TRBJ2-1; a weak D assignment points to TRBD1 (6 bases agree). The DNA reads TGCAGCGTTCCGGACAGTAGTTGGGAAGATGAGCAGTTCTTC. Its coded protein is CSVPDSSWEDEQFF.